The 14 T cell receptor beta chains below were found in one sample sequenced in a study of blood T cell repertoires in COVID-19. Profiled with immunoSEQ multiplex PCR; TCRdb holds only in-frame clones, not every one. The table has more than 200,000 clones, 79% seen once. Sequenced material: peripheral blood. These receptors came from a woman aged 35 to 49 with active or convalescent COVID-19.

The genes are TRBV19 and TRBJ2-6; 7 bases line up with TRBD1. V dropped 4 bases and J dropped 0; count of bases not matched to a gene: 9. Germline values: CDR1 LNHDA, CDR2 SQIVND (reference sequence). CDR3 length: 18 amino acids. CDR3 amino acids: CASSTISGTASGANVLTF. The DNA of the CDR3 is TGTGCCAGTAGTACCATATCCGGGACAGCCTCTGGGGCCAACGTCCTGACTTTC.

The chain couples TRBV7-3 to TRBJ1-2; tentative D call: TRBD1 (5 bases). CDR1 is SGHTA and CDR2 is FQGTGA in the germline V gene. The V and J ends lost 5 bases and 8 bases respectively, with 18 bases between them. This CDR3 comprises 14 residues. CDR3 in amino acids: CASSPRAAPGGYTF. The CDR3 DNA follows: TGTGCCAGCAGCCCCCGGGCCGCCCCAGGGGGCTACACCTTC.

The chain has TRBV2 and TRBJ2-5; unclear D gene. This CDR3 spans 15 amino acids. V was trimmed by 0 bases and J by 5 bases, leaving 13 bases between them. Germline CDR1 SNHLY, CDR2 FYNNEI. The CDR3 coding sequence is TGTGCCAGCAGTGAAGCAGGCACGTCGAGGGAGACCCAGTACTTC. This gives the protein CASSEAGTSRETQYF.

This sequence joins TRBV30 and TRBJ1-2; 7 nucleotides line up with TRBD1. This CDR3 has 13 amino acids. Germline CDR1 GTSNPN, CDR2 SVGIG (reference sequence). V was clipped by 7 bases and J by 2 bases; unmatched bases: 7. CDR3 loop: CAFAGTANYGYTF. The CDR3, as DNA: TGTGCCTTTGCAGGGACAGCCAACTATGGCTACACCTTC.

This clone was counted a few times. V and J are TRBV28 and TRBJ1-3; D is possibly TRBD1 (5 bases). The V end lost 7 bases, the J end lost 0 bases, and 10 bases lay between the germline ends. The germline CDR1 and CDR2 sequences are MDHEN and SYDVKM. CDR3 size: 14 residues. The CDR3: CASTQGDSGNTIYF. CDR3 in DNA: TGTGCCAGCACCCAAGGGGACTCTGGAAACACCATATATTTT.

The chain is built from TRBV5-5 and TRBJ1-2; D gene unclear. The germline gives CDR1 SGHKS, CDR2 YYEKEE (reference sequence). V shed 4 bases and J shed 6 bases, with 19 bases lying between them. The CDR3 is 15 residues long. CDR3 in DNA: TGTGCCAGCAGCGGTTACCCCCCCGATGGGCATGGCTACACCTTC. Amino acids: CASSGYPPDGHGYTF.

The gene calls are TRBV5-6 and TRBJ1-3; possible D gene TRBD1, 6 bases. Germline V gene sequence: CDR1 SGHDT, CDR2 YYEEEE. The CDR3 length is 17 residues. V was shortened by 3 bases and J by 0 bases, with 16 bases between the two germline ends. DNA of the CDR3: TGTGCCAGCAGCTGGGGGCCCCGGGACACCTCTGGAAACACCATATATTTT. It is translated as CASSWGPRDTSGNTIYF.

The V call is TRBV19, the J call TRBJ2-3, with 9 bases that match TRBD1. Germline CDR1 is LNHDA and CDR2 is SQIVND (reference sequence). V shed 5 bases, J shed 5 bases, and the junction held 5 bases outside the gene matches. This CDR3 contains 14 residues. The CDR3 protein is CASSEDRGGDTQYF. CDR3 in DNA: TGTGCCAGTAGTGAGGACAGGGGTGGAGATACGCAGTATTTT. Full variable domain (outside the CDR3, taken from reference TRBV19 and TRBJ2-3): DGGITQSPKYLFRKEGQNVTLSCEQNLNHDAMYWYRQDPGQGLRLIYYSQIVNDFQKGDIAEGYSVSREKKESFPLTVTSAQKNPTAFYLCASSEDRGGDTQYFGPGTRLTVL.

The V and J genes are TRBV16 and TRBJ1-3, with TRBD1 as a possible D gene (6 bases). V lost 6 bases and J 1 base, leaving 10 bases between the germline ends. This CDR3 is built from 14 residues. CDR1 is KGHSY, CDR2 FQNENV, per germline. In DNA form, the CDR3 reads TGTGCCAGCAGGCCAGGGGTTTCTGGAAACACCATATATTTT. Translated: CASRPGVSGNTIYF.

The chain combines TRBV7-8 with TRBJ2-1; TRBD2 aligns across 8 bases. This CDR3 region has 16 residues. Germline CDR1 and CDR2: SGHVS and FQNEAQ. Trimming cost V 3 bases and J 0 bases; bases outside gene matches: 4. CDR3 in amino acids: CASSFLAGSSYNEQFF. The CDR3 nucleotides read TGTGCCAGCAGCTTCCTAGCGGGTAGCTCCTACAATGAGCAGTTCTTC.

CDR3 DNA sequence: TGTGCCAGCAGTTACGACTCGACAGGGATTGAGGGCTACACCTTC. Protein: CASSYDSTGIEGYTF. V gene TRBV6-5 combines with J gene TRBJ1-2, with TRBD1 matching 7 bases. Germline V gene lookup returns CDR1 MNHEY and CDR2 SVGAGI. After removal of 2 bases from V and 8 bases from J, the junction contained 11 bases not matched to a gene. The CDR3 runs 15 residues.

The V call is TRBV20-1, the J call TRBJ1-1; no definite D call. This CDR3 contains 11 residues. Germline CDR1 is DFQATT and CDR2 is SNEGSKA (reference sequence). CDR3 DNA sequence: TGCAGCTCAGGACTGGGTACTGAAGCTTTCTTT. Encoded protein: CSSGLGTEAFF.

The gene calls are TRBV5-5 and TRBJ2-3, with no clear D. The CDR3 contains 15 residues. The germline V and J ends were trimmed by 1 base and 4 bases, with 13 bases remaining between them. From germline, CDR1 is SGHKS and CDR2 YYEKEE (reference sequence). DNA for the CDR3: TGTGCCAGCAGCTTGCGCGGTATCAGTCCAGATACGCAGTATTTT. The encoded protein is CASSLRGISPDTQYF.

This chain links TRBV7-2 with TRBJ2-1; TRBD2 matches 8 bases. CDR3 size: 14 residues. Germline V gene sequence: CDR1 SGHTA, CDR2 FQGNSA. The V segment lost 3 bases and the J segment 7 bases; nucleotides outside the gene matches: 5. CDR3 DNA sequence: TGTGCCAGCAGCTTCGTCGCGGGGGGTAATGAGCAGTTCTTC. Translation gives CASSFVAGGNEQFF.